The T cell receptor (beta chain) described here comes from a study of blood T cell repertoires in COVID-19. J lost 2 bases, V lost 2 bases, and 7 bases had no gene match. The CDR3 length is 15 residues. Germline V lookup: CDR1 SQVTM, CDR2 ANQGSEA. The table came from immunoSEQ multiplex PCR; TCRdb's copy has only in-frame clones and leaves some out. The sample consists of about 360,000 clones, around nine tenths of them appearing once. V is TRBV29-1 and J is TRBJ2-3; 7 positions match TRBD1. The sequenced sample consisted of peripheral blood. This TCR came from a human donor in a cohort sampled during active COVID-19. CDR3 DNA sequence: TGCAGCGTTGAAAATTTGGGACAGATCACAGATACGCAGTATTTT. It yields the protein CSVENLGQITDTQYF.